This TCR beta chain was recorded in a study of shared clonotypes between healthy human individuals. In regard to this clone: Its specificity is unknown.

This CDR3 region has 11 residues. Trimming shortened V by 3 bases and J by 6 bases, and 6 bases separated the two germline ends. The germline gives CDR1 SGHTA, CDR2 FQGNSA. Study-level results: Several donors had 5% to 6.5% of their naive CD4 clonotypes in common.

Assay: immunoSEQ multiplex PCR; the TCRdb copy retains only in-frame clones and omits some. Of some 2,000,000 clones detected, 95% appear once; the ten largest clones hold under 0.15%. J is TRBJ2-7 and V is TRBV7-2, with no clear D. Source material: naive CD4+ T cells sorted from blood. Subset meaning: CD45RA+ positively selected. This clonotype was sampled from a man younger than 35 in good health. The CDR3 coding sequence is TGTGCCAGCAGCTTCGTGGCCGAGCAGTACTTC. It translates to CASSFVAEQYF.